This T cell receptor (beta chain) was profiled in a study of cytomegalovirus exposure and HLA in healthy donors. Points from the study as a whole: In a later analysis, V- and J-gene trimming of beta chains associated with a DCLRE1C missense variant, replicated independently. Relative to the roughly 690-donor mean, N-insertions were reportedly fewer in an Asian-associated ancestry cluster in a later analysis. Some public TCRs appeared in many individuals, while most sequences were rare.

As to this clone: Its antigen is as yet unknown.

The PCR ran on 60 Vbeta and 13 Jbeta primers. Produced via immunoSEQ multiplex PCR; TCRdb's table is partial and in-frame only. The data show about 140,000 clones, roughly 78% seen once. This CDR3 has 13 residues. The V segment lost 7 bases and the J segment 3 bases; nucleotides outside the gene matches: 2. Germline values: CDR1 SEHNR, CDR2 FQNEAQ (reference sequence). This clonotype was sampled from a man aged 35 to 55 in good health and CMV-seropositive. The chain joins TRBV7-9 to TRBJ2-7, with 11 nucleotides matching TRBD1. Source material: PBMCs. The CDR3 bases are TGTGCCAGCATGGGGACAGGGGGCTACGAGCAGTACTTC. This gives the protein CASMGTGGYEQYF.